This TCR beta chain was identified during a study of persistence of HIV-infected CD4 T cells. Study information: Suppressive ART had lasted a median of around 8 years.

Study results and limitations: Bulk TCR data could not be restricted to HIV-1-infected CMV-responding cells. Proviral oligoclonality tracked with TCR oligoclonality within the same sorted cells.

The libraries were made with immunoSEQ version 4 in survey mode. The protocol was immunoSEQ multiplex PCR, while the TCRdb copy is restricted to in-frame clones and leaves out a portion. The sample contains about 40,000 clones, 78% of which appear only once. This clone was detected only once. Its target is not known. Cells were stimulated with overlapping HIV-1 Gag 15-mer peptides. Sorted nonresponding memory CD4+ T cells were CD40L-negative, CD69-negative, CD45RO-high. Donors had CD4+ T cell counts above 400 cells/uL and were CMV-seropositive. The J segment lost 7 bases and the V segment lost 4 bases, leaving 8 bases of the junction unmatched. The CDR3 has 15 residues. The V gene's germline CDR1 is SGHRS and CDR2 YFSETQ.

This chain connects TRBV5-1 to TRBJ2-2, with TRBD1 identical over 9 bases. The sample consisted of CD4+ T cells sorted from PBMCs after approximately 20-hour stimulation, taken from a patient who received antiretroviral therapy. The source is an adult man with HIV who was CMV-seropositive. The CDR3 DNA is TGCGCCAGCAGCGATCGGACAGGGGCAGGCGGGGAGCTGTTTTTT. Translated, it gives CASSDRTGAGGELFF.